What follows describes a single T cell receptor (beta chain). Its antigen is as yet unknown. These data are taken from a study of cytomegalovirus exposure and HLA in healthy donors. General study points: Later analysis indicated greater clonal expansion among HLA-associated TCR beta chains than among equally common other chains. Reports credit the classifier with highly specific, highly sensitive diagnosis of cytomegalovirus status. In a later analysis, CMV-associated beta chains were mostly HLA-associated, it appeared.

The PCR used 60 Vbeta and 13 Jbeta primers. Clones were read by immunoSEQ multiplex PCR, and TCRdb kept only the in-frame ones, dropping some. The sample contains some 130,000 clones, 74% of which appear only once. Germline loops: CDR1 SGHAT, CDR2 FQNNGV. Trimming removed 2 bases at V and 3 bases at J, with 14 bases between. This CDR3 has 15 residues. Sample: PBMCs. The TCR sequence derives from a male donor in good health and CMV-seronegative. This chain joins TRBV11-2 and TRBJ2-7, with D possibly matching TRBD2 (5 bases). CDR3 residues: CASSLQSGRNYEQYF. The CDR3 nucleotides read TGTGCCAGCAGCTTACAGTCGGGAAGAAACTACGAGCAGTACTTC.